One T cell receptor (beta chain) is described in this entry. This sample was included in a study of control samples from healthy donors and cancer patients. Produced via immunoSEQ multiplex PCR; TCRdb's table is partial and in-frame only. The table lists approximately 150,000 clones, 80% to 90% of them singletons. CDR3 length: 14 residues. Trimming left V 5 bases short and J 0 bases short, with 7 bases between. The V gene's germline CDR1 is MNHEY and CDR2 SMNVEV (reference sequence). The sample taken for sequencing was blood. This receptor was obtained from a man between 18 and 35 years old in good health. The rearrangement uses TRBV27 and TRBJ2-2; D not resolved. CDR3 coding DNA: TGTGCCAGCAGTCTGTTCGCGAACACCGGGGAGCTGTTTTTT. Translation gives CASSLFANTGELFF.